This entry features one T cell receptor (beta chain) sequence. Its antigen is not known. The data are from a study of cytomegalovirus exposure and HLA in healthy donors. Study-level results: It was around 160 TCR beta chains that were listed as cytomegalovirus-associated.

The CDR3 length is 17 residues. Per the germline V gene, CDR1 is LGHNA and CDR2 is YSLEER. V shed 0 bases and J 4 bases; nucleotides not matched to a gene: 8. Only in-frame clones appear in the TCRdb table, and some are missing; sequencing was by immunoSEQ multiplex PCR. The sample yields 140,000 or so clones, roughly nine tenths seen once. The TCR comes from a woman aged 18-29 years in good health and CMV-seropositive. Sequenced material: PBMCs. J is TRBJ2-2 and V is TRBV4-3, with TRBD2 matching 7 bases. CDR3 nucleotide sequence: TGCGCCAGCAGCCAAGATCAGCCAGCGGGGCTCACCGGGGAGCTGTTTTTT. This sequence encodes CASSQDQPAGLTGELFF.